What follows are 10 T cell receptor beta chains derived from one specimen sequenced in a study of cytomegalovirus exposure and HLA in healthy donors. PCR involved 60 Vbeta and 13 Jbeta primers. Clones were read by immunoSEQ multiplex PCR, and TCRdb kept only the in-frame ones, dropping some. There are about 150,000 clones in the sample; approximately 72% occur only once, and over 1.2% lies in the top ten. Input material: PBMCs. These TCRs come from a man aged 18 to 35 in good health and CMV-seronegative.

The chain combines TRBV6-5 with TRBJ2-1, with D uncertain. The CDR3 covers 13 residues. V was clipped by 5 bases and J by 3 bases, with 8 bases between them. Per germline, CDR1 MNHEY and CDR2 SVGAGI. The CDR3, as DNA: TGTGCCAGCAGTGGCTGGTTCTACAATGAGCAGTTCTTC. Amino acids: CASSGWFYNEQFF.

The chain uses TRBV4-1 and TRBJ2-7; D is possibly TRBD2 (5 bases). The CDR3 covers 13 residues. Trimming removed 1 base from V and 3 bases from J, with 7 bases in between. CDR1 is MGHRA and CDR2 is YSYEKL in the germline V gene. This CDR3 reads CASSQVGGYEQYF. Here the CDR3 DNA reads TGCGCCAGCAGCCAAGTAGGAGGCTACGAGCAGTACTTC.

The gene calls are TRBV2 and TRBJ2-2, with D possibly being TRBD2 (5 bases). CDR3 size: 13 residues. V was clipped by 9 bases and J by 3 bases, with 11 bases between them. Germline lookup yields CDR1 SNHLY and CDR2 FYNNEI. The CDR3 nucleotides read TGTGCCAGTAAACTAGAGTACACCGGGGAGCTGTTTTTT. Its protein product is CASKLEYTGELFF.

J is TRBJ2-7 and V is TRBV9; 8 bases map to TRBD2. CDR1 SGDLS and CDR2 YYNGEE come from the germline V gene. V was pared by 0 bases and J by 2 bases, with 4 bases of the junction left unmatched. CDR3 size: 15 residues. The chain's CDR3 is CASSVGGGRTYEQYF. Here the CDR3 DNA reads TGTGCCAGCAGCGTAGGGGGCGGGAGGACCTACGAGCAGTACTTC.

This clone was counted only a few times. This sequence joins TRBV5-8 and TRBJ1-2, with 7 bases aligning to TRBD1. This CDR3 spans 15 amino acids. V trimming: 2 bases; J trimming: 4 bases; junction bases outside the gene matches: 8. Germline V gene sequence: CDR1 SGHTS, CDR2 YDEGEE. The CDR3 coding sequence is TGTGCCAGCAGCTTTGCCTCCGGGACAGTCTATGGCTACACCTTC. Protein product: CASSFASGTVYGYTF. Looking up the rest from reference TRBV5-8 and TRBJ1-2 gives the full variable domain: EAGVTQSPTHLIKTRGQQATLRCSPISGHTSVYWYQQALGLGLQFLLWYDEGEERNRGNFPPRFSGRQFPNYSSELNVNALELEDSALYLCASSFASGTVYGYTFGSGTRLTVV.

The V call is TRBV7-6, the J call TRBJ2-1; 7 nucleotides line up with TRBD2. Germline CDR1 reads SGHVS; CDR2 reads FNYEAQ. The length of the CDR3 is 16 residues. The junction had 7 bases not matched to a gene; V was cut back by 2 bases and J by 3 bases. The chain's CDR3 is CASSLMAGVGYNEQFF. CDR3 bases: TGTGCCAGCAGCTTAATGGCGGGAGTCGGCTACAATGAGCAGTTCTTC.

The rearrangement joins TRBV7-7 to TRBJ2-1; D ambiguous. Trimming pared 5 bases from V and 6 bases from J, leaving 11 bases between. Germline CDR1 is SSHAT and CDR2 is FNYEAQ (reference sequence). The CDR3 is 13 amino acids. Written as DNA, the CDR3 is TGTGCCAGCAGCGCGGCAGACTCCAATGAGCAGTTCTTC. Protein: CASSAADSNEQFF.

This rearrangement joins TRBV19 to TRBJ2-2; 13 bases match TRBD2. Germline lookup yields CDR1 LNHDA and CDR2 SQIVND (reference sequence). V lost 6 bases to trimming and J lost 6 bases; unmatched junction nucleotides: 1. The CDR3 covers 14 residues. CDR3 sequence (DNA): TGTGCCAGTAGCGGACTAGCGGGAGCCGGGGAGCTGTTTTTT. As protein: CASSGLAGAGELFF.

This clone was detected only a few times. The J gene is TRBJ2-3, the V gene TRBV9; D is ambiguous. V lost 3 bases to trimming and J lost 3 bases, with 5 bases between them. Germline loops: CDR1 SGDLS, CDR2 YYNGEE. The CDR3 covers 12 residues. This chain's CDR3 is CASSATTDTQYF. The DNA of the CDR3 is TGTGCCAGCAGCGCGACTACAGATACGCAGTATTTT.

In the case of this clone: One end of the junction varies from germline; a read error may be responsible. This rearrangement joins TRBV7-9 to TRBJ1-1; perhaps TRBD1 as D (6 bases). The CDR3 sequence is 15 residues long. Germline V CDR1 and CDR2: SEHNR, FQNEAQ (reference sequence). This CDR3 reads CSSSAHDRWDTEAFF. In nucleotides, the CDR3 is TGTTCCAGCAGCGCCCATGACAGGTGGGACACTGAAGCTTTCTTT.